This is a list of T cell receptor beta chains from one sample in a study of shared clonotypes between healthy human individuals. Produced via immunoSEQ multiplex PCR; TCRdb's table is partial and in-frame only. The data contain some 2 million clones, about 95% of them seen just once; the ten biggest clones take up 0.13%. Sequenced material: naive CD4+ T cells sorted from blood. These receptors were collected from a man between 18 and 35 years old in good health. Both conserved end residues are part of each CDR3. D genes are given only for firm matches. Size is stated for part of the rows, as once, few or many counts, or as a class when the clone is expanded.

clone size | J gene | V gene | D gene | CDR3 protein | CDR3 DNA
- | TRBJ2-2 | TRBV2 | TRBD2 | CATSLADPNTGELFF | TGTGCCACCTCACTAGCGGACCCGAACACCGGGGAGCTGTTTTTT
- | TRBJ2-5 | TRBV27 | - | CASKTRDQETQYF | TGTGCCAGCAAGACCAGGGACCAAGAGACCCAGTACTTC
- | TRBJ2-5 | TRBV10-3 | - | CAIGIGQEETQYF | TGTGCCATCGGAATAGGACAAGAAGAGACCCAGTACTTC
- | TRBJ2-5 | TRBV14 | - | CASSQDPSGETQYF | TGTGCCAGCAGCCAAGATCCTAGTGGAGAGACCCAGTACTTC
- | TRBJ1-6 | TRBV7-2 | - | CASSPQGLTSPLHF | TGTGCCAGCAGCCCACAGGGACTGACTTCACCCCTCCACTTT
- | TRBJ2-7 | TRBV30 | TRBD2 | CAWSEGTSGPYEQYF | TGTGCCTGGAGCGAAGGGACTAGCGGCCCCTACGAGCAGTACTTC
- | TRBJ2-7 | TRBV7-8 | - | CASSLAPLSANSYEQYF | TGTGCCAGCAGCTTAGCCCCCCTGAGTGCTAATTCCTACGAGCAGTACTTC
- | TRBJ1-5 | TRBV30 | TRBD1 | CAWSYPGQSNQPQHF | TGTGCCTGGAGCTACCCGGGACAGAGCAATCAGCCCCAGCATTTT
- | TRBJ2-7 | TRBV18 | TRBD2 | CASSQPGLAHGFEQYF | TGTGCCAGCTCACAACCGGGACTAGCGCATGGGTTCGAGCAGTACTTC
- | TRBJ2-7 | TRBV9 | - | CASSVAPGPSYEQYF | TGTGCCAGCAGCGTAGCCCCGGGGCCCTCCTACGAGCAGTACTTC
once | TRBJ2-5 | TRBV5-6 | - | CASSLAISGIQETQYF | TGTGCCAGCAGCTTGGCCATAAGCGGAATCCAAGAGACCCAGTACTTC
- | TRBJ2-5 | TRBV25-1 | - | CASRSRETQYF | TGTGCCAGCAGATCAAGGGAGACCCAGTACTTC